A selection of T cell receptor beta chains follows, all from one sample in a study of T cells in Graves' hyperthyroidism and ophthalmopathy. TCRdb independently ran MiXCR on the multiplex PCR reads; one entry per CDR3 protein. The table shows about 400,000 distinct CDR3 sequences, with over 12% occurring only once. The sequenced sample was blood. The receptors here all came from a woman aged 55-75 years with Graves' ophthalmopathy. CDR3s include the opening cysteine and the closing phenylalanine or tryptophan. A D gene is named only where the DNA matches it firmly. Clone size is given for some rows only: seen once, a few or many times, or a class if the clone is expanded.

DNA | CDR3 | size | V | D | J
TGCAGTGCCCTCCCCCGGTGGGGGACTAGCGGACGCACCGGGGAGCTGTTTTTT | CSALPRWGTSGRTGELFF | - | TRBV20-1 | TRBD2 | TRBJ2-2
TGTGCCAGCGGAAGGGGGCAAGGGGCCAACGTCCTGACTTTC | CASGRGQGANVLTF | many | TRBV4-2 | TRBD1 | TRBJ2-6
TGTGCCAGCAACCTTCTAAGGGTGGGCAATGAGCAGTTCTTC | CASNLLRVGNEQFF | many | TRBV2 | - | TRBJ2-1
TGTGCCAGCAGTTGGATACAGGGGGCGGGCGGCTACACCTTC | CASSWIQGAGGYTF | - | TRBV27 | TRBD1 | TRBJ1-2
TGTGCCAGCAGGTTGTTGGAGGGCCGTGAGACCCAGTACTTC | CASRLLEGRETQYF | many | TRBV2 | - | TRBJ2-5
TGTGCCAGCACCAATGGGGACAGACCCTACGAGCAGTACTTC | CASTNGDRPYEQYF | many | TRBV7-6 | TRBD1 | TRBJ2-7
TGTGCCAGCATCGACAGAGGGAACACTGAAGCTTTCTTT | CASIDRGNTEAFF | - | TRBV6-1 | - | TRBJ1-1
TGTGCCAGCAGCCAAGGGGCGCGGCAAGAGACCCAGTACTTC | CASSQGARQETQYF | many | TRBV3-1 | - | TRBJ2-5
TGTGCCAGCAGTCCCGGCGGGGGCGGGCCCTTATATGGCTACACCTTC | CASSPGGGGPLYGYTF | many | TRBV28 | - | TRBJ1-2
TGTGCCAGCAGTCGGGGACGGCCCACAGATACGCAGTATTTT | CASSRGRPTDTQYF | many | TRBV27 | - | TRBJ2-3
TGTGCCAGCAGCGACAGTGGATACGAGCAGTACTTC | CASSDSGYEQYF | many | TRBV7-9 | - | TRBJ2-7
TGTGCCAGCAGCCAACGGACAGGCCGCTCTGGAAACACCATATATTTT | CASSQRTGRSGNTIYF | few | TRBV11-2 | TRBD1 | TRBJ1-3
TGTGCCAGCAGTGAGGGACAGGGGGCAGCCTACGAGCAGTACTTC | CASSEGQGAAYEQYF | many | TRBV2 | TRBD1 | TRBJ2-7
TGTGCCAGCAGTGAGGGGACAGGGCCTCCCCTCCACTTT | CASSEGTGPPLHF | few | TRBV6-1 | TRBD1 | TRBJ1-6
TGCGCCAGCAGCTTGCCTAGCGCGTACAATGAGCAGTTCTTC | CASSLPSAYNEQFF | few | TRBV5-1 | - | TRBJ2-1
TGTGCCAGCTCACCCGTTGATAGTAGCAATCAGCCCCAGCATTTT | CASSPVDSSNQPQHF | many | TRBV18 | - | TRBJ1-5
TGTGCCAGCAGCCCCTTAAGCGGGAGGAGGCGGTTCTTC | CASSPLSGRRRFF | - | TRBV7-2 | TRBD2 | TRBJ2-1
TGTGCCAGCAAAGCGGGGGTTAATGAAAAACTGTTTTTT | CASKAGVNEKLFF | many | TRBV28 | - | TRBJ1-4
TGTGCCAGCAGCTCATCCGGGACTAGCGAGTCCTACGAGCAGTACTTC | CASSSSGTSESYEQYF | - | TRBV7-8 | TRBD2 | TRBJ2-7
TGTGCCAGCTCACCAGTAGGGACCCGAGGCGAGCAGTACTTC | CASSPVGTRGEQYF | many | TRBV18 | - | TRBJ2-7
TGTGCCAGCAGCCCCCGTGGACCCGACTACGAGCAGTACTTC | CASSPRGPDYEQYF | few | TRBV7-9 | - | TRBJ2-7
TGCGCCACCCAGCTGGGGTCCACCCTCAATTACAATGAGCAGTTCTTC | CATQLGSTLNYNEQFF | - | TRBV5-1 | - | TRBJ2-1
TGTGCCAGCAGTTCCTATTGGGGGGAGATGGGGAACGAGCAGTACTTC | CASSSYWGEMGNEQYF | - | TRBV28 | - | TRBJ2-7
TGTGCCACCAGCAGGACCCTAGGGACTAGCGGGAACAACGAGCAGTACTTC | CATSRTLGTSGNNEQYF | few | TRBV15 | TRBD2 | TRBJ2-7
TGTGCCAGCAGCCGAACCCGGGACCACCTCGGGGAGACCCAGTACTTC | CASSRTRDHLGETQYF | few | TRBV13 | - | TRBJ2-5
TGTGCCAGCAGTTACTGGGCAGGAGGTCCCCAGGACGCCTATGGCTACACCTTC | CASSYWAGGPQDAYGYTF | many | TRBV6-5 | - | TRBJ1-2
TGCAGTGCTACCCCTAGAGGGATGAGCAATCAGCCCCAGCATTTT | CSATPRGMSNQPQHF | - | TRBV20-1 | - | TRBJ1-5
TGTGCCAGCAGCGCAGGACAACACGAGGAGCTGTTTTTT | CASSAGQHEELFF | - | TRBV9 | - | TRBJ2-2
TGTGCCTGGAGTTACAGCAGGACGAACACTGAAGCTTTCTTT | CAWSYSRTNTEAFF | many | TRBV30 | - | TRBJ1-1